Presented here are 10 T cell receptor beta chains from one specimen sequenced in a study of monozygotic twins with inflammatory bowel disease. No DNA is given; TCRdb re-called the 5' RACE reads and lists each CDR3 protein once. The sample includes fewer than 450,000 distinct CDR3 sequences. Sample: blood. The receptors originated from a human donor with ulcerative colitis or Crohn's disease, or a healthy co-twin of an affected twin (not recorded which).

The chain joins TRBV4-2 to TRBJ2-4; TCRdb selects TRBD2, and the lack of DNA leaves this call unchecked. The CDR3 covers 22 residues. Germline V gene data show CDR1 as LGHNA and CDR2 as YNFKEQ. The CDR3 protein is CASSQDSSGLAGQPGAKNIQYF.

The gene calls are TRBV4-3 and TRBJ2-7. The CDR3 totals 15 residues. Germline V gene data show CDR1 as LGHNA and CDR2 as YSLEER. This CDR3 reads CASSQTTVESYEQYF.

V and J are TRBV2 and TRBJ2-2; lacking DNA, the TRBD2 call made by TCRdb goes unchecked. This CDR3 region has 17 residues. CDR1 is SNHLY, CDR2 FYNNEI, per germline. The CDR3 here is CASSDERSDESTGELFF.

Here the CDR3 reads CASSSGTFPDRETQYF. The chain links TRBV5-5 to TRBJ2-5; TCRdb selects TRBD1, and the lack of DNA leaves this call unchecked. The CDR3 contains 16 residues. Germline CDR1 SGHKS, CDR2 YYEKEE (reference sequence). Looking up the rest from reference TRBV5-5 and TRBJ2-5 gives the full variable domain: DAGVTQSPTHLIKTRGQQVTLRCSPISGHKSVSWYQQVLGQGPQFIFQYYEKEERGRGNFPDRFSARQFPNYSSELNVNALLLGDSALYLCASSSGTFPDRETQYFGPGTRLLVL.

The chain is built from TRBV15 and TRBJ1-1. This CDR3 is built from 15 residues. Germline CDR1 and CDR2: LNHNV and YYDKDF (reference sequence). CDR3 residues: CATSRDLELNTEAFF.

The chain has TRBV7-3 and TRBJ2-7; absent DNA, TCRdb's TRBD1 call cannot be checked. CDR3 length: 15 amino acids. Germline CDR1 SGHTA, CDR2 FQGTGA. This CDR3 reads CASSFTAGVGNEQYF.

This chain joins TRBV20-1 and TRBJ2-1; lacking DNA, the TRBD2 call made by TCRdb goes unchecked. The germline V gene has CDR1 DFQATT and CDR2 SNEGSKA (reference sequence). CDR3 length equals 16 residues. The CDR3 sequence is CSGLPLGTSGYNEQFF.

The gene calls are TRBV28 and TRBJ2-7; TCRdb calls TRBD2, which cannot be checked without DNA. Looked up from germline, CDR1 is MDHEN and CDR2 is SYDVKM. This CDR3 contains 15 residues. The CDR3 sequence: CASSLPQRGFRVQYF.

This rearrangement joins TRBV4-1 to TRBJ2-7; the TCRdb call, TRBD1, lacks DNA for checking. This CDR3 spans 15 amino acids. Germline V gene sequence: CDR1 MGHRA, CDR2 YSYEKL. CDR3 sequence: CASSQVGTGTYEQYF.

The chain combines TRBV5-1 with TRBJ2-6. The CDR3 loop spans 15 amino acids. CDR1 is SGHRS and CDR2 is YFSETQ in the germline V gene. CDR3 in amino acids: CASRPIISGANVLTF. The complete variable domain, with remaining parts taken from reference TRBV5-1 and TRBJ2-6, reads KAGVTQTPRYLIKTRGQQVTLSCSPISGHRSVSWYQQTPGQGLQFLFEYFSETQRNKGNFPGRFSGRQFSNSRSEMNVSTLELGDSALYLCASRPIISGANVLTFGAGSRLTVL.